This T cell receptor (beta chain) was retrieved from a study of shared clonotypes between healthy human individuals. TCRdb's copy holds only in-frame clones and misses some; the assay was immunoSEQ multiplex PCR. The sample has approximately 100,000 clones, roughly two thirds seen once; the top ten hold roughly 23%. This TCR was recovered from a woman aged 30 to 39 in good health. Input material: memory CD8+ T cells sorted from blood. Subset noted: CD45RO+ cells pooled with CCR7-negative TemRA cells.

The DNA of the CDR3 is TGTGCCAGCAACCCCAACCCGGGGGGATCCACCTACGAGCAGTACTTC. This encodes CASNPNPGGSTYEQYF. V and J are TRBV7-9 and TRBJ2-7; the match to TRBD2 covers 7 bases. CDR1 and CDR2 from the germline V gene are SEHNR and FQNEAQ (reference sequence). J gave up 2 bases and V 7 bases, and 14 bases lay outside the gene matches. The CDR3 is 16 amino acids.